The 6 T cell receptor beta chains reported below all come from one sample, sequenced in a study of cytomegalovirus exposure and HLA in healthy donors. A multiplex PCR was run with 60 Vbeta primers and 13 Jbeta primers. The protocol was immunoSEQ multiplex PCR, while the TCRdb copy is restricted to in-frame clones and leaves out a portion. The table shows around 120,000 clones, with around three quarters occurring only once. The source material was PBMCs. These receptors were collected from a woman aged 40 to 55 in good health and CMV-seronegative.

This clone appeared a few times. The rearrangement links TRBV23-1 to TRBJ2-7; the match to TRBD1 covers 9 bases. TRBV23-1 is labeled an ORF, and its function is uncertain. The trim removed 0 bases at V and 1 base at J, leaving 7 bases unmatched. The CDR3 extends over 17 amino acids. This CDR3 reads CASSQSKPDRGSYEQYF. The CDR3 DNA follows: TGCGCCAGCAGTCAATCAAAGCCGGACAGGGGTTCCTACGAGCAGTACTTC.

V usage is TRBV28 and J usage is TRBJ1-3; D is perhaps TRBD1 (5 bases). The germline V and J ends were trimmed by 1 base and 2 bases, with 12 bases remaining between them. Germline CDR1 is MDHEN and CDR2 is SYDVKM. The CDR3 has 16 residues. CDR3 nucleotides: TGTGCCAGCAGTTTATTCCCGTCCAGGGCTGGAAACACCATATATTTT. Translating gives CASSLFPSRAGNTIYF.

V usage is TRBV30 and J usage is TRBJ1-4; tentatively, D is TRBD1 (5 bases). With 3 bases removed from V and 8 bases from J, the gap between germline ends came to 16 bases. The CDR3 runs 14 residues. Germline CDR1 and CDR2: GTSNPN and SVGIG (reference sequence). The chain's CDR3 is CAWRAGRGSEKLFF. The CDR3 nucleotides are TGTGCCTGGAGAGCCGGGCGGGGGAGCGAAAAACTGTTTTTT.

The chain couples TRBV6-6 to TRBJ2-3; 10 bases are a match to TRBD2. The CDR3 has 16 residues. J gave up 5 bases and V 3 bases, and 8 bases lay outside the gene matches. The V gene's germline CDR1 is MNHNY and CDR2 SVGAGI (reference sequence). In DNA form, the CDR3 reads TGTGCCAGCAGTTATCCTAGCGGGGGCCGGGGAGATACGCAGTATTTT. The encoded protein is CASSYPSGGRGDTQYF.

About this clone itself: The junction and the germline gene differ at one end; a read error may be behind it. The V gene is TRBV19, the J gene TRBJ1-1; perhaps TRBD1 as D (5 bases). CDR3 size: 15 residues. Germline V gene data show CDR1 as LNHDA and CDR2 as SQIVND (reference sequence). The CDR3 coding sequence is TGTGCCAGTAGTACCCTGGGGGGTTTGAACACTGAAACTTTCTTT. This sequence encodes CASSTLGGLNTETFF. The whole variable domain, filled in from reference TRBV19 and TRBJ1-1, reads DGGITQSPKYLFRKEGQNVTLSCEQNLNHDAMYWYRQDPGQGLRLIYYSQIVNDFQKGDIAEGYSVSREKKESFPLTVTSAQKNPTAFYLCASSTLGGLNTETFFGQGTRLTVV.

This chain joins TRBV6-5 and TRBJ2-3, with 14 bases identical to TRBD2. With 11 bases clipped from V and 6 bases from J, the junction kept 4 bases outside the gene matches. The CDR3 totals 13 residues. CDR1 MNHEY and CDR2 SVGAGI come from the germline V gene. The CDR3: CAARLAGGDTQYF. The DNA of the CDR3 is TGTGCCGCACGACTAGCGGGAGGGGATACGCAGTATTTT.